The 7 T cell receptor beta chains below all came from one sample that was sequenced in a study of T cells after yellow fever vaccination. TCRdb independently ran MiXCR on the 5' RACE reads; one entry per CDR3 protein. Here the sample spans around 530,000 distinct CDR3 sequences, about 17% being singletons. The specimen comprised PBMCs, sampled around 5 days after the first yellow fever vaccination. The receptor source for this set is a young man who received the YFV17D yellow fever vaccine.

The rearrangement uses TRBV13 and TRBJ2-1; 7 positions match TRBD1. The V gene end was trimmed by 0 bases and the J gene end by 5 bases; junction bases not matched to a gene: 4. Germline CDR1 is PRHDT and CDR2 is FYEKMQ (reference sequence). The CDR3 has 15 residues. The CDR3 loop reads CASSLGGGPDNEQFF. CDR3 sequence (DNA): TGTGCCAGCAGCTTAGGAGGGGGCCCGGACAATGAGCAGTTCTTC.

Of note for this clonotype: The junction does not match germline at one end; this may be a read error. The V call is TRBV7-9, the J call TRBJ2-3; D gene uncertain. This CDR3 contains 14 residues. CDR1 is SEHNR and CDR2 is FQNEAQ in the germline V gene (reference sequence). CDR3 region: CASNLEASTDTQYF. In nucleotides, the CDR3 is TGTGCCAGCAACTTAGAGGCGAGCACAGATACGCAGTATTTT.

V usage is TRBV3-1 and J usage is TRBJ2-1, with 8 bases identical to TRBD2. The CDR3 covers 17 residues. Germline values: CDR1 LGHDT, CDR2 YNNKEL (reference sequence). The V and J ends lost 4 bases and 2 bases, in that order; junction bases with no gene match: 10. As DNA, the CDR3 is TGTGCCAGCAGCCGGGGGACTGCGGGGGGCACCTACAATGAGCAGTTCTTC. Translated: CASSRGTAGGTYNEQFF.

The rearrangement links TRBV5-1 to TRBJ1-4; the match to TRBD1 covers 10 bases. Germline trimming cut 9 bases from V and 6 bases from J; bases unmatched to any gene: 8. Looked up from germline, CDR1 is SGHRS and CDR2 is YFSETQ. The CDR3 contains 14 residues. CDR3 nucleotides: TGCGCCACCGGACCAGGACAGGGGGATGAAAAACTGTTTTTT. Its translation is CATGPGQGDEKLFF. The full variable domain, its missing parts supplied by reference TRBV5-1 and TRBJ1-4, is KAGVTQTPRYLIKTRGQQVTLSCSPISGHRSVSWYQQTPGQGLQFLFEYFSETQRNKGNFPGRFSGRQFSNSRSEMNVSTLELGDSALYLCATGPGQGDEKLFFGSGTQLSVL.

The table lists this clonotype with a few counts. V and J are TRBV7-8 and TRBJ2-2; D ambiguous. Germline lookup yields CDR1 SGHVS and CDR2 FQNEAQ. This CDR3 is 14 amino acids long. Deletions cut 5 bases from V and 4 bases from J, with 11 bases between. The CDR3 reads CASSGVLVTGELFF. The CDR3 DNA reads TGTGCCAGCAGCGGTGTTCTCGTCACCGGGGAGCTGTTTTTT.

The chain carries TRBV18 and TRBJ2-1; 9 nucleotides agree with TRBD2. V gave up 4 bases and J gave up 4 bases; unmatched junction bases: 8. The V gene's germline CDR1 is KGHSH and CDR2 LQKENI. The CDR3 spans 16 residues. The CDR3 DNA follows: TGTGCCAGCTCACTTTTAGCGGGGGTGTATTACAATGAGCAGTTCTTC. This sequence encodes CASSLLAGVYYNEQFF.

This rearrangement joins TRBV2 to TRBJ2-7, with 11 bases fitting TRBD2. The CDR3 has 14 amino acids. J was trimmed by 4 bases and V by 2 bases; bases with no gene match: 1. CDR1 SNHLY and CDR2 FYNNEI come from the germline V gene. CDR3 sequence: CASSELAGGYEQYV. In DNA form, the CDR3 reads TGTGCCAGCAGTGAACTAGCGGGGGGTTACGAGCAGTACGTC.